Given below is one T cell receptor beta chain in context. Many counts were recorded for this clonotype. Its target antigen remains unknown. The input lacks base qualities; no much larger clone sits a single base away. The sample's time point label, decoded: before trial treatment. The donors took part in RACIN, a single-arm, phase I, dose-escalation trial that combined nivolumab, ipilimumab, aspirin, low-dose cyclophosphamide and low-dose radiotherapy. Eligible patients had advanced, TIL-negative solid tumors. This entry comes from a study of low-dose radiotherapy and immunotherapy resistance in tumors (dated 2022 in TCRdb). Some background on the complete study: Cohort 1 received 0.5 Gy per fraction every 2 weeks, with a prescribed total PTV dose of 6.5 Gy. For Cohort 2, the dose was 1 Gy per fraction given every two weeks, adding up to 13 Gy in total across 26 weeks. Patients were given nivolumab as a 240 mg flat dose every two weeks and ipilimumab at 1 mg/kg every six weeks, with both drugs delivered intravenously. Cyclophosphamide 200 mg/m2 was given intravenously every two weeks, one day before each radiation and immunotherapy administration. Patients took aspirin 300 mg orally once daily for four cycles, starting on cycle 1 day 1. No randomization into treatment groups was done for the people taking part in the trial. The translational analysis covered eight patients: three from the first dose cohort and the first five from the second dose cohort.

First-strand cDNA was synthesized using Superscript III and a set of TRAV- and TRBV-specific primers, so that both TCRalpha and TCRbeta chains were covered. TCRs were amplified with Phusion for roughly 19 PCR cycles, with a constant-region primer paired with the adapter attached to the V primers. Isolated mRNA was amplified with the MessageAmp II aRNA Amplification Kit, using an approximately 17-hour in vitro transcription at 37°C. The Dynabeads mRNA DIRECT Purification Kit was used to isolate the mRNA for TCR sequencing. Indexed Illumina adapters were added in a second Phusion PCR of around 23 cycles, and the PCR products were purified with AMPure XP beads. Deep sequencing of the TCRalpha and TCRbeta libraries was carried out on an Illumina MiniSeq instrument. The study's own analysis went as follows. Using custom Perl scripts, TCR sequences that encoded the same protein were pooled, out-of-frame sequences were dropped, and the abundance of each clonotype was calculated. The analysis excluded TCR sequences that were supported by just one read. The metrics used to describe the repertoires included Shannon entropy, Gini index, clonality, richness, and the frequency of TCRs shared between repertoires. TCRdb reran the public reads through fastp at Q25 and MiXCR, keeping productive beta chains. A single entry per CDR3 protein holds the most common genes and DNA from its merged rows. The V and J calls here are based on TCRdb, not the publication. The sample table records approximately 90,000 distinct CDR3 sequences; 9.4% of these occur just once. The top ten clonotypes cover about 1% of the sample.

This sample comprised PBMCs, obtained before treatment. The receptor's source is a male donor with prostate cancer.

The CDR3 here reads CASSLPGTSGSNEQFF. DNA sequence: TGTGCCAGCAGCTTACCCGGGACTAGCGGCAGCAATGAGCAGTTCTTC. This sequence uses TRBV9 and TRBJ2-1; a stretch of 11 junction bases matches TRBD2. V is trimmed back by 4 bases and J by 6 bases, and the junction contains 9 bases that no gene match accounts for. For CDR1 and CDR2, the germline V gene lists SGDLS and YYNGEE. Including the terminal cysteine and phenylalanine, the CDR3 comprises 16 residues. The read is trimmed to its CDR3 DNA, 48 bases read in frame from base 1.